Presented here are 25 T cell receptor beta chains from one specimen sequenced in a study of CD8 T cells in Susac syndrome. Random hexamers were used to reverse transcribe roughly 0.45 to 1 ug of RNA. One entry per CDR3 protein, called by TCRdb with MiXCR from the immunoSEQ multiplex PCR reads. The sample yields approximately 80,000 distinct CDR3 sequences, around 94% seen once. The source material was CD8+ T cells from PBMCs. These receptors were taken from a human donor with Susac syndrome.

The chain recombines TRBV6-5 with TRBJ1-6; D is ambiguous. Germline CDR1 MNHEY, CDR2 SVGAGI. The length of the CDR3 is 13 residues. V dropped 5 bases and J dropped 8 bases, with 10 bases sitting between them. In DNA form, the CDR3 reads TGTGCCAGCAGTCCCCTCGAGGATTCACCCCTCCACTTT. Translating it yields CASSPLEDSPLHF.

The chain joins TRBV9 to TRBJ2-1, with a weak D call TRBD2 (6 bases). The germline V gene encodes CDR1 SGDLS and CDR2 YYNGEE. V lost 0 bases to trimming and J lost 8 bases, with 15 bases between them. The CDR3 loop spans 15 amino acids. CDR3 protein: CASSVGAGQRDEQFF. The CDR3 bases are TGTGCCAGCAGCGTAGGCGCGGGGCAGAGGGATGAGCAGTTCTTC.

This sequence joins TRBV4-1 and TRBJ2-1, with a tentative D call TRBD2 (5 bases). Trimming took off 4 bases at V and 8 bases at J, with 18 bases between the two ends. The CDR3 spans 15 residues. From germline, CDR1 is MGHRA and CDR2 YSYEKL. The CDR3 DNA reads TGCGCCAGCAGCCCCGGACTGGGGATTGGGGATGAGCAGTTCTTC. Translation gives CASSPGLGIGDEQFF.

The CDR3 is CSARDRVGDSQETQYF. CDR3 sequence (DNA): TGCAGTGCTAGAGATCGGGTCGGGGACAGCCAAGAGACCCAGTACTTC. This chain connects TRBV20-1 to TRBJ2-5, with TRBD1 identical over 7 bases. CDR3 length equals 16 residues. J lost 1 base, V lost 0 bases, and 8 bases had no gene match. CDR1 and CDR2 (germline): DFQATT, SNEGSKA (reference sequence).

The chain carries TRBV20-1 and TRBJ1-2, with 9 bases lining up with TRBD1. The CDR3 contains 11 residues. Germline V gene sequence: CDR1 DFQATT, CDR2 SNEGSKA (reference sequence). CDR3 sequence (DNA): TGCAGCCAGACAGGGGGTTATGGCTACACCTTC. Amino acids: CSQTGGYGYTF.

For the CDR3, the DNA is TGTGCCAGCAGTGAAGCCCCCAGGGGGCATTCACCCCTCCACTTT. This codes for CASSEAPRGHSPLHF. The chain has TRBV25-1 and TRBJ1-6, with 8 bases that match TRBD1. Germline CDR1 reads MGHDK; CDR2 reads SYGVNS. The CDR3 totals 15 residues. Losses at the gene ends were 2 bases for V and 8 bases for J; bases not matched to a gene: 5.

This rearrangement joins TRBV15 to TRBJ1-4; D possibly corresponds to TRBD1 (6 bases). The CDR3 runs 14 residues. In germline, CDR1 is LNHNV, CDR2 YYDKDF (reference sequence). Trimming took off 7 bases at V and 6 bases at J, with 15 bases between the two ends. CDR3: CATIDGGGDEKLFF. For the CDR3, the DNA is TGTGCCACCATCGATGGGGGGGGCGATGAAAAACTGTTTTTT. Supplemented by reference TRBV15 and TRBJ1-4, the full variable domain reads DAMVIQNPRYQVTQFGKPVTLSCSQTLNHNVMYWYQQKSSQAPKLLFHYYDKDFNNEADTPDNFQSRRPNTSFCFLDIRSPGLGDTAMYLCATIDGGGDEKLFFGSGTQLSVL.

The chain employs TRBV20-1 and TRBJ2-7, with 9 nucleotides matching TRBD2. V lost 4 bases and J lost 4; bases outside the gene matches: 8. Germline V CDR1 and CDR2: DFQATT, SNEGSKA (reference sequence). The CDR3 length is 14 residues. Here the CDR3 DNA reads TGCAGTGCTATTTCTAGCGGGGCCTTGTACGAGCAGTACTTC. Residues: CSAISSGALYEQYF.

The V gene is TRBV7-9, the J gene TRBJ1-2; D unresolved. The V gene lost 5 bases and the J gene lost 1 base, with 8 bases spanning the gap. Germline values: CDR1 SEHNR, CDR2 FQNEAQ (reference sequence). This CDR3 comprises 13 residues. The CDR3 is CASSRSSNYGYTF. Written as DNA, the CDR3 is TGTGCCAGCAGCCGGAGCAGTAACTATGGCTACACCTTC.

CDR3 sequence (DNA): TGCGCCAGCAGTCAGACGGCTAGCAATCAGCCCCAGCATTTT. Amino acid sequence: CASSQTASNQPQHF. This chain uses TRBV23-1 with TRBJ1-5; D call uncertain. TRBV23-1 is noted as an ORF with a role that remains uncertain. Trimming removed 3 bases from V and 0 bases from J, with 6 bases in between. The CDR3 is 14 residues long.

The genes are TRBV20-1 and TRBJ2-5; 11 bases are shared with TRBD2. The junction had 6 bases not matched to a gene; V was cut back by 5 bases and J by 4 bases. The length of the CDR3 is 14 residues. Germline V gene lookup returns CDR1 DFQATT and CDR2 SNEGSKA (reference sequence). The CDR3 reads CSARGLAVAETQYF. The CDR3 DNA sequence: TGCAGTGCTCGGGGACTAGCGGTGGCAGAGACCCAGTACTTC.

This chain connects TRBV20-1 to TRBJ2-3; maybe TRBD1 (6 bases). This CDR3 region has 15 residues. Germline lookup yields CDR1 DFQATT and CDR2 SNEGSKA (reference sequence). The V end was cut by 6 bases, the J end by 2 bases, with 18 bases between. CDR3: CSANILTGLTDTQYF. In nucleotides, the CDR3 is TGCAGTGCCAATATCCTGACAGGACTCACAGATACGCAGTATTTT.

V is TRBV27 and J is TRBJ1-1; no clear D gene. The V end lost 4 bases, the J end lost 0 bases, and 12 bases lay between the germline ends. The CDR3 extends over 15 amino acids. The germline CDR1 and CDR2 sequences are MNHEY and SMNVEV (reference sequence). The chain's CDR3 is CASSSSLYMNTEAFF. The CDR3 DNA reads TGTGCCAGCAGTTCCTCGCTCTACATGAACACTGAAGCTTTCTTT.

The gene calls are TRBV29-1 and TRBJ1-1; 7 positions match TRBD1. The germline CDR1 and CDR2 sequences are SQVTM and ANQGSEA. J gave up 7 bases and V 7 bases, and 12 bases lay outside the gene matches. The CDR3 extends over 13 amino acids. The CDR3 protein is CSGVGGSSHEAFF. CDR3 sequence (DNA): TGCAGCGGGGTAGGGGGCTCGAGCCATGAAGCTTTCTTT. The whole variable domain, filled in from reference TRBV29-1 and TRBJ1-1, reads SAVISQKPSRDICQRGTSLTIQCQVDSQVTMMFWYRQQPGQSLTLIATANQGSEATYESGFVIDKFPISRPNLTFSTLTVSNMSPEDSSIYLCSGVGGSSHEAFFGQGTRLTVV.

The V gene is TRBV11-2, the J gene TRBJ2-7; 8 nucleotides match TRBD2. Germline CDR1 reads SGHAT; CDR2 reads FQNNGV. Trimming cost V 5 bases and J 4 bases; bases outside gene matches: 10. This CDR3 is 15 amino acids long. As DNA, the CDR3 is TGTGCCAGCAGCCCCGAGGGTAGCGGGGTTTACGAGCAGTACTTC. It yields the protein CASSPEGSGVYEQYF.

This chain links TRBV5-4 with TRBJ1-1, with 7 bases lining up with TRBD1. Germline V lookup: CDR1 SGHNT, CDR2 YYREEE (reference sequence). This CDR3 spans 15 amino acids. The V and J ends lost 4 bases and 0 bases, in that order; junction bases with no gene match: 6. This chain's CDR3 is CASSKPGTVNTEAFF. CDR3 DNA sequence: TGTGCCAGCAGCAAACCCGGGACAGTGAACACTGAAGCTTTCTTT.

CDR3 in DNA: TGTGCCAGCAGTCCCAGTCTTGGGGGCCCAAGAGAGGGCCAGTACTTC. Amino acids: CASSPSLGGPREGQYF. V is TRBV28 and J is TRBJ2-5, with a tentative D call TRBD1 (6 bases). The germline V and J ends were trimmed by 5 bases and 10 bases, with 26 bases remaining between them. The germline V gene has CDR1 MDHEN and CDR2 SYDVKM. The CDR3 consists of 16 residues.

The J gene is TRBJ2-2, the V gene TRBV7-9, with 9 bases lining up with TRBD2. Germline CDR1 SEHNR, CDR2 FQNEAQ (reference sequence). The CDR3 runs 15 residues. Trimming took 4 bases from V and 2 from J; bases not matched to a gene: 2. The CDR3 DNA reads as TGTGCCAGCAGCTCCCTAGCGGGAAACACCGGGGAGCTGTTTTTT. Protein product: CASSSLAGNTGELFF.

V gene TRBV5-6 combines with J gene TRBJ2-1; TRBD2 agrees at 14 bases. V lost 6 bases and J lost 7; bases outside the gene matches: 9. Germline V gives CDR1 SGHDT, CDR2 YYEEEE. CDR3 length equals 16 residues. The CDR3 protein is CASKSTSGGAKNEQFF. As DNA, the CDR3 is TGTGCCAGCAAATCGACTAGCGGGGGGGCAAAGAATGAGCAGTTCTTC.

This clonotype was recorded only once. The chain combines TRBV28 with TRBJ2-7, with D possibly matching TRBD2 (5 bases). Between the trimmed V and J ends, which lost 3 bases and 1 base, there was a span of 13 bases. The CDR3 spans 15 residues. Germline V gives CDR1 MDHEN, CDR2 SYDVKM. In DNA, the CDR3 is TGTGCCAGCAGTTTCCTCGGGAACCCATCCTACGAGCAGTACTTC. It specifies CASSFLGNPSYEQYF.

This rearrangement joins TRBV29-1 to TRBJ1-2; D remains unclear. The CDR3 is made up of 13 amino acids. CDR1 and CDR2 (germline): SQVTM, ANQGSEA. V dropped 7 bases and J dropped 4 bases, with 16 bases sitting between them. Here the CDR3 DNA reads TGCAGCGGCGATAGGTCCCCAGGCTATGGCTACACCTTC. Translation: CSGDRSPGYGYTF.

The genes are TRBV4-1 and TRBJ2-7; D unresolved. CDR1 and CDR2 from the germline V gene are MGHRA and YSYEKL. V lost 0 bases to trimming and J lost 4 bases, with 7 bases between them. There are 13 residues in the CDR3. The CDR3: CASSQEGYYEQYF. CDR3 DNA: TGCGCCAGCAGCCAAGAGGGATATTACGAGCAGTACTTC.

This chain uses TRBV12-3 or TRBV12-4 with TRBJ1-2; unclear D gene. V was trimmed by 1 base and J by 4 bases, leaving 7 bases between them. This CDR3 has 13 amino acids. The DNA of the CDR3 is TGTGCCAGCAGTTTAGGGGCCCTCTATGGCTACACCTTC. Protein sequence: CASSLGALYGYTF.

The CDR3 DNA follows: TGTGCCAGCAGTTTAGGGACGGGGGGCTCCTACAATGAGCAGTTCTTC. This gives the protein CASSLGTGGSYNEQFF. V usage is TRBV27 and J usage is TRBJ2-1, with TRBD2 matching over 7 bases. The CDR3 length is 16 residues. J lost 0 bases, V lost 2 bases, and 4 bases had no gene match. Germline V lookup: CDR1 MNHEY, CDR2 SMNVEV (reference sequence).

The chain combines TRBV3-1 with TRBJ2-3; 8 bases align to TRBD2. Germline assignment: CDR1 LGHDT and CDR2 YNNKEL (reference sequence). The CDR3 extends over 19 amino acids. With V trimmed by 0 bases and J by 6 bases, 17 bases remained unmatched. The CDR3 region is CASSQEFGRGVLPMDTQYF. For the CDR3, the DNA is TGTGCCAGCAGCCAAGAGTTCGGGCGGGGGGTCCTACCCATGGATACGCAGTATTTT.